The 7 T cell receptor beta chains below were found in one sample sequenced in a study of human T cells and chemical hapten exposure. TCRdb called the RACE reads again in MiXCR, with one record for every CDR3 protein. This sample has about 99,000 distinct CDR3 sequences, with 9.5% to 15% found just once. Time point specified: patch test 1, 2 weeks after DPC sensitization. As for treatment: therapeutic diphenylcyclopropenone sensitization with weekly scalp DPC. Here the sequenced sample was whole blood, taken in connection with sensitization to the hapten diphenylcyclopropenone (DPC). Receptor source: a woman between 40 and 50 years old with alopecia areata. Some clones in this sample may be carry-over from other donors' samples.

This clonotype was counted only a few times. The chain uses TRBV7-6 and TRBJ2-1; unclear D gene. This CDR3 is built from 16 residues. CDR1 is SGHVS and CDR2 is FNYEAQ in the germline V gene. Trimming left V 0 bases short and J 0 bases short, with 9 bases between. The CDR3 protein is CASSLAGYSSYNEQFF. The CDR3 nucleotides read TGTGCCAGCAGCTTAGCAGGCTACAGCTCCTACAATGAGCAGTTCTTC.

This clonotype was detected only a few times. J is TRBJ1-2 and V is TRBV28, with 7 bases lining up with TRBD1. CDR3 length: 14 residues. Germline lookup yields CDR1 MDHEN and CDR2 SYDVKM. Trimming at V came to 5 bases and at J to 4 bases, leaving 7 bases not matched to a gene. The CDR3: CASSVYRQGYGYTF. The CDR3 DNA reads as TGTGCCAGCAGTGTATACCGACAGGGCTATGGCTACACCTTC.

This CDR3 reads CASSEDGAGTGRTDTQYF. In DNA, the CDR3 is TGTGCCAGCAGTGAAGATGGAGCCGGGACAGGGCGAACAGATACGCAGTATTTT. This chain uses TRBV6-1 with TRBJ2-3; 9 positions agree with TRBD1. CDR1 and CDR2 from the germline V gene are MNHNS and SASEGT. This CDR3 region has 18 residues. The J segment lost 3 bases and the V segment lost 1 base, leaving 11 bases of the junction unmatched.

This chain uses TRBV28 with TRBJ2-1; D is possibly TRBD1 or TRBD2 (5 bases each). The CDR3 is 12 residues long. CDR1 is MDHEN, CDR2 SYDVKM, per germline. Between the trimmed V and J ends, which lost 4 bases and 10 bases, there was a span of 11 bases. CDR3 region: CASSSPWGEQFF. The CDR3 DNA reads TGTGCCAGCAGTTCCCCCTGGGGGGAGCAGTTCTTC.

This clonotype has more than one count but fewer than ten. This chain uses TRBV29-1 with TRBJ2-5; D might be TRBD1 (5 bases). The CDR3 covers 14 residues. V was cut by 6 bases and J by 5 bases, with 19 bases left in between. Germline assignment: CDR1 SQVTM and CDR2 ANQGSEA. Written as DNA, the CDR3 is TGCAGCGTCTTCAGACAGAGCAAGTTGGAGACCCAGTACTTC. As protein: CSVFRQSKLETQYF.

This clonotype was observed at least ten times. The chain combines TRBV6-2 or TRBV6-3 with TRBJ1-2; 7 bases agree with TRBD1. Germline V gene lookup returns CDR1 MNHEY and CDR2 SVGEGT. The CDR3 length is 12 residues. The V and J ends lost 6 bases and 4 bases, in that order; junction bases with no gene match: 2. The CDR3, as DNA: TGTGCCAGCAGAGGGACAGCCTATGGCTACACCTTC. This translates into CASRGTAYGYTF.

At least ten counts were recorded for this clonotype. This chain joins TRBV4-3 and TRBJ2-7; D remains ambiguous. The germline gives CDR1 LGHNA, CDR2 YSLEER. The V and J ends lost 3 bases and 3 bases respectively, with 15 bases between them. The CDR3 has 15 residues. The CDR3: CASSQHTGPNYEQYF. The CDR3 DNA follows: TGCGCCAGCAGCCAGCACACCGGACCAAACTACGAGCAGTACTTC.